This T cell receptor (beta chain) was found in a study of blood T cell repertoires in COVID-19. Study-level background: Spain, Italy and the United States supplied samples that represented acute and convalescent COVID-19. From T cells, B-cell-depleted T cells, or PBMCs came the material, which was cDNA or gDNA.

Produced via immunoSEQ multiplex PCR; TCRdb's table is partial and in-frame only. The sample holds approximately 100,000 clones; 85% to 90% are singletons and the top ten take about a third. The V gene's germline CDR1 is MDHEN and CDR2 SYDVKM. Trimming pared 1 base from V and 4 bases from J, leaving 13 bases between. The CDR3 runs to 15 residues. The sequence was collected from a woman older than 75 with acute or convalescent COVID-19. The rearrangement links TRBV28 to TRBJ2-5; weak D call: TRBD2 (7 bases). Sequencing was performed on peripheral blood. For the CDR3, the DNA is TGTGCCAGCAGTTTATACGGGGGGCTTCGAGAGACCCAGTACTTC. It specifies CASSLYGGLRETQYF.